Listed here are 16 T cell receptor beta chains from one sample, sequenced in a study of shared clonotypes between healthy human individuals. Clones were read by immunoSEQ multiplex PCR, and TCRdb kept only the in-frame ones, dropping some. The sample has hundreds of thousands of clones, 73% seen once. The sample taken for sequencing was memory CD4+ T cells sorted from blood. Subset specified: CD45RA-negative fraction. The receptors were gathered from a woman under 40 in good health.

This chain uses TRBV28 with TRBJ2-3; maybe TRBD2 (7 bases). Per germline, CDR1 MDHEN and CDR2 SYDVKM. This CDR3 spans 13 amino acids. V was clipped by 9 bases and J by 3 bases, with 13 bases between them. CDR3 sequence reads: CASGRGVTDTQYF. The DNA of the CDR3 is TGTGCCAGTGGGAGGGGGGTGACAGATACGCAGTATTTT.

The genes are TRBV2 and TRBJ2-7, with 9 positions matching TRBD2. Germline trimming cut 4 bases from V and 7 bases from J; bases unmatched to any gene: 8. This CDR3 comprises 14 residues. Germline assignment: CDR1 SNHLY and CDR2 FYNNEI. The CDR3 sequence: CASSVGAGGTEQYF. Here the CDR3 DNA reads TGTGCCAGCAGTGTCGGAGCGGGAGGAACTGAGCAGTACTTC.

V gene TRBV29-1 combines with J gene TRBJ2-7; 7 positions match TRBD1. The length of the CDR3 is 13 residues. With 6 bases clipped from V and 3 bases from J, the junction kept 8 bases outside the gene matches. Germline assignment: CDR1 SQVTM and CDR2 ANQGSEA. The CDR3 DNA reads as TGCAGCGTGAGACAGGGATCGAGCTACGAGCAGTACTTC. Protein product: CSVRQGSSYEQYF.

DNA of the CDR3: TGTGCCACCAGAGCAGCGGGAGCAGCAGATACGCAGTATTTT. Protein sequence: CATRAAGAADTQYF. The V gene is TRBV7-3, the J gene TRBJ2-3, with 8 positions matching TRBD2. J was trimmed by 4 bases and V by 10 bases; bases with no gene match: 10. The CDR3 runs 14 residues. Germline assignment: CDR1 SGHTA and CDR2 FQGTGA.

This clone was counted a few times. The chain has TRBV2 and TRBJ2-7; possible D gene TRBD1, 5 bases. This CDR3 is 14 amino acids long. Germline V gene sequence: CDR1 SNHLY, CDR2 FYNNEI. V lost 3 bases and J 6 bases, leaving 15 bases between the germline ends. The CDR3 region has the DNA TGTGCCAGCAGTGAGTCTCAGGGCGGTTTCGAGCAGTACTTC. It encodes CASSESQGGFEQYF.

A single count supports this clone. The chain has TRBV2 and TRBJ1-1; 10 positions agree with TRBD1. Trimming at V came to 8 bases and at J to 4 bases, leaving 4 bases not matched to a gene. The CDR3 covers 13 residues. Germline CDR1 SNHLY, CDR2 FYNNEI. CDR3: CASGQGGTTEAFF. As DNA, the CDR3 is TGTGCCAGCGGACAGGGGGGGACCACTGAAGCTTTCTTT.

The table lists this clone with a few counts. DNA of the CDR3: TGTGCCAGCAGCAAGGGACAGGTTTACAATGAGCAGTTCTTC. As protein: CASSKGQVYNEQFF. This chain connects TRBV14 to TRBJ2-1, with 8 bases that match TRBD1. The CDR3 spans 14 residues. Trimming took 5 bases from V and 4 from J; bases not matched to a gene: 4. Germline V gene lookup returns CDR1 SGHDN and CDR2 FVKESK. The complete variable domain, with remaining parts taken from reference TRBV14 and TRBJ2-1, reads EAGVTQFPSHSVIEKGQTVTLRCDPISGHDNLYWYRRVMGKEIKFLLHFVKESKQDESGMPNNRFLAERTGGTYSTLKVQPAELEDSGVYFCASSKGQVYNEQFFGPGTRLTVL.

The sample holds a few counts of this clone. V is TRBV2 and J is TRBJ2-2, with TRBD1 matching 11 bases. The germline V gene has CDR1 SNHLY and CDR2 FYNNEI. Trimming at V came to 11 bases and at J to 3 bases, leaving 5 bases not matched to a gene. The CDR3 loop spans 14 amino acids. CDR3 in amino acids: CACRDRGYTGELFF. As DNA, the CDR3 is TGTGCCTGCCGGGACAGGGGGTACACCGGGGAGCTGTTTTTT.

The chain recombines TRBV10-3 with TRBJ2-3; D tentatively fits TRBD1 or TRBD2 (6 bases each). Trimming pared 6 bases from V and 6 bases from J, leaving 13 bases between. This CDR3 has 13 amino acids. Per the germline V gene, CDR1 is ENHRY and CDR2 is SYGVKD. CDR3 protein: CAISGGHPDTQYF. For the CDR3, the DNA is TGTGCCATCAGCGGGGGCCATCCGGATACGCAGTATTTT.

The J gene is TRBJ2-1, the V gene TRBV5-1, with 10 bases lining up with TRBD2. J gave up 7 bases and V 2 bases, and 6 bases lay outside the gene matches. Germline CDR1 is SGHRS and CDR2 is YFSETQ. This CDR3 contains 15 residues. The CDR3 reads CASSFHSGRANEQFF. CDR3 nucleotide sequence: TGCGCCAGCAGCTTCCACAGCGGGAGGGCTAATGAGCAGTTCTTC. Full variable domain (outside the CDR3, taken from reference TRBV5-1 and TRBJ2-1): KAGVTQTPRYLIKTRGQQVTLSCSPISGHRSVSWYQQTPGQGLQFLFEYFSETQRNKGNFPGRFSGRQFSNSRSEMNVSTLELGDSALYLCASSFHSGRANEQFFGPGTRLTVL.

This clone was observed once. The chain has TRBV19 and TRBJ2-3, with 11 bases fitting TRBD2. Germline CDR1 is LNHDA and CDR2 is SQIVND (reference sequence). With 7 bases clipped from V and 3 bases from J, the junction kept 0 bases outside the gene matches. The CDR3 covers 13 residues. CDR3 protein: CASTSGRTDTQYF. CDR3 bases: TGTGCCAGTACTAGCGGGAGGACAGATACGCAGTATTTT.

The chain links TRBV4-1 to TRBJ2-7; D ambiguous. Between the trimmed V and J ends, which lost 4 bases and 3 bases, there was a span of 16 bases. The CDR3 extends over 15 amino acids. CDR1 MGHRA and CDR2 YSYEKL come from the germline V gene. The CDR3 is CASSRGWTQGYEQYF. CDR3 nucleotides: TGCGCCAGCAGCCGTGGGTGGACCCAAGGCTACGAGCAGTACTTC.

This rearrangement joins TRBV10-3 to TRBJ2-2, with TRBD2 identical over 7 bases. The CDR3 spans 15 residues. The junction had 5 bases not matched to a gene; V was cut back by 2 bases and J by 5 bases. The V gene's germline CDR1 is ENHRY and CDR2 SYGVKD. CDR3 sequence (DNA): TGTGCCATCAGTGAGCGAGGGGAGGGTACCGGGGAGCTGTTTTTT. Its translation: CAISERGEGTGELFF.

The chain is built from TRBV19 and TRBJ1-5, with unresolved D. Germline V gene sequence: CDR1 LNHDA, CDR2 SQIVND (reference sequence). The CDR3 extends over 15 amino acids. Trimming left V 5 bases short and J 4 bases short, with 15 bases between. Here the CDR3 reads CASSPRPGENQPQHF. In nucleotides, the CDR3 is TGTGCCAGTAGTCCTCGTCCCGGGGAGAATCAGCCCCAGCATTTT. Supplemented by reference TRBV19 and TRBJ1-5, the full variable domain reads DGGITQSPKYLFRKEGQNVTLSCEQNLNHDAMYWYRQDPGQGLRLIYYSQIVNDFQKGDIAEGYSVSREKKESFPLTVTSAQKNPTAFYLCASSPRPGENQPQHFGDGTRLSIL.

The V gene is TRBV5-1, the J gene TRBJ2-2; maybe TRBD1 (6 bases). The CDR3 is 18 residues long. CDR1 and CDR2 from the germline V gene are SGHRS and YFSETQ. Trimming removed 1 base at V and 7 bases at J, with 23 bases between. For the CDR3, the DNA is TGCGCCAGCAGCTTGTTGGGGCTTACAGGGTCCAGAGGCGGGGAGCTGTTTTTT. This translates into CASSLLGLTGSRGGELFF.

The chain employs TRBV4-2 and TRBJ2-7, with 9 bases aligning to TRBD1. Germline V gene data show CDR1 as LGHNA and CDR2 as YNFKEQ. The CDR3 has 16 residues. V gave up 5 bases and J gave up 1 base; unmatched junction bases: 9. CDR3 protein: CASSIHTGGVSYEQYF. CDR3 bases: TGTGCCAGCAGCATACATACAGGGGGCGTTTCCTACGAGCAGTACTTC.